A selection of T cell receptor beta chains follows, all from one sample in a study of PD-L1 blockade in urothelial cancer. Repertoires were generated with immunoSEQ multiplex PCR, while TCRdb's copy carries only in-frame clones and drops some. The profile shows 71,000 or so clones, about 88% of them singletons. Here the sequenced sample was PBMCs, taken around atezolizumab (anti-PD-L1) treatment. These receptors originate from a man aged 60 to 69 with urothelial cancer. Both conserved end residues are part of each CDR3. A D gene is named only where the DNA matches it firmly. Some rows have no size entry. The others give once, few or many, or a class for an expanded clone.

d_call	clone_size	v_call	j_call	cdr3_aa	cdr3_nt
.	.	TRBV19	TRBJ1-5	CASRNEYSNQPQHF	TGTGCCAGTAGGAACGAGTATAGCAATCAGCCCCAGCATTTT
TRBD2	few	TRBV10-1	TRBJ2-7	CASSASGSYEQYF	TGCGCCAGCAGTGCTAGCGGGAGCTACGAGCAGTACTTC
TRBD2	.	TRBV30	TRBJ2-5	CAWRLAGGPETQYF	TGTGCCTGGCGACTAGCGGGGGGGCCAGAGACCCAGTACTTC
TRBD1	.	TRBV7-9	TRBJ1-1	CASSQTLGTGRMNTEAFF	TGTGCCAGCAGTCAAACCCTCGGGACAGGCCGAATGAACACTGAAGCTTTCTTT
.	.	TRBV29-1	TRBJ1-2	CSVLLVGSYGYTF	TGCAGCGTCTTACTAGTAGGCAGCTATGGCTACACCTTC
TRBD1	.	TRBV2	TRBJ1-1	CASTLYGTGVTEAFF	TGTGCCAGCACCCTATACGGGACAGGGGTGACTGAAGCTTTCTTT
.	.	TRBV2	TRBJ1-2	CASRPGTSANYGYTF	TGTGCCAGCAGACCCGGGACATCAGCTAACTATGGCTACACCTTC
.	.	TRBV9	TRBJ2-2	CASSGDLHTGELFF	TGTGCCAGCAGCGGGGACTTACACACCGGGGAGCTGTTTTTT
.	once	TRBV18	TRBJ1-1	CASSPPGRAAEAFF	TGTGCCAGCTCACCACCGGGCAGGGCAGCTGAAGCTTTCTTT
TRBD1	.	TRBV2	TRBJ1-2	CASSAETGVGGYTF	TGTGCCAGCAGTGCGGAGACAGGGGTTGGTGGCTACACCTTC
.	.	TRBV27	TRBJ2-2	CASSPVGLRNTGELFF	TGTGCCAGCAGTCCCGTCGGACTGAGGAACACCGGGGAGCTGTTTTTT
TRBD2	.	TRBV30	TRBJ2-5	CAWSTSGGVETQYF	TGTGCCTGGAGCACGAGCGGGGGGGTGGAGACCCAGTACTTC
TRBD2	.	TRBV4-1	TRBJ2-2	CASSQPSGRTGELFF	TGCGCCAGCAGCCAACCCAGCGGGAGGACCGGGGAGCTGTTTTTT
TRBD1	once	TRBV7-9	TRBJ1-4	CASSFRTGSEKLFF	TGTGCCAGCAGCTTCCGGACAGGGAGTGAAAAACTGTTTTTT
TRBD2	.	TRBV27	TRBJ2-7	CASSIGLAGVRTYEQYF	TGTGCCAGCAGCATAGGACTAGCGGGAGTAAGGACCTACGAGCAGTACTTC
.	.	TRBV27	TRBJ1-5	CASSLLGQIHQPQHF	TGTGCCAGCAGTTTATTAGGACAGATCCATCAGCCCCAGCATTTT
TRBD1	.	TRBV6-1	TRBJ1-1	CAILTGVNTEAFF	TGTGCCATCTTGACAGGGGTGAACACTGAAGCTTTCTTT
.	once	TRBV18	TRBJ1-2	CASSPAAGYNYGYTF	TGTGCCAGCTCACCAGCGGCAGGGTATAACTATGGCTACACCTTC
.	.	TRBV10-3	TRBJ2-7	CAISEGAPNEQYF	TGTGCCATCAGTGAGGGGGCGCCCAACGAGCAGTACTTC
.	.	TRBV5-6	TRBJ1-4	CASRRLSGIATNEKLFF	TGTGCCAGCAGGAGGCTCTCAGGGATTGCAACTAATGAAAAACTGTTTTTT